This TCR beta chain is from a study of T cell changes during pregnancy in multiple sclerosis. This clone has just one count. The repertoire was sequenced with immunoSEQ multiplex PCR; TCRdb's copy has only in-frame clones and lacks some. The repertoire holds 45,000 to 50,000 clones, with about 90% as singletons. The germline V gene encodes CDR1 MNHEY and CDR2 SVGAGI. The CDR3 sequence is 13 residues long. Deletions cut 0 bases from V and 6 bases from J, with 9 bases between. This chain connects TRBV6-5 to TRBJ2-7; no definite D call. This receptor was taken from a female donor with multiple sclerosis, enrolled in a pregnancy study. The sample was CD8+ T cells from peripheral blood mononuclear cells, taken after pregnancy. CDR3 amino acids: CASSYSPYSEQYF. The CDR3 DNA follows: TGTGCCAGCAGTTACTCTCCCTATAGCGAGCAGTACTTC.